This is a list of T cell receptor beta chains from one sample in a study of T cells after posttransplantation cyclophosphamide. Repertoires were generated with immunoSEQ multiplex PCR, while TCRdb's copy carries only in-frame clones and drops some. The record shows tens of thousands of clones for this sample, with no singletons present. The material sequenced was PBMCs. Receptors originate from a middle-aged man in good health, CMV-negative, and a related stem cell transplant donor. The CDR3 runs from the conserved cysteine through the conserved F or W. Each record gives: V gene, clone size, D gene, J gene, CDR3 protein, CDR3 DNA. A D gene is named only where the DNA matches it firmly. The size entry is marked missing in some rows and otherwise reads once, few, many or a size class.

v_call: TRBV7-2
clone_size: many
d_call: -
j_call: TRBJ2-1
cdr3_aa: CASSPESRSYNEQFF
cdr3_nt: TGTGCCAGCAGCCCCGAGTCCCGCTCCTACAATGAGCAGTTCTTC

v_call: TRBV7-9
clone_size: many
d_call: TRBD1
j_call: TRBJ2-1
cdr3_aa: CASSDWNKGASEQFF
cdr3_nt: TGTGCCAGCAGCGACTGGAATAAGGGGGCAAGTGAGCAGTTCTTC

v_call: TRBV19
clone_size: many
d_call: -
j_call: TRBJ2-5
cdr3_aa: CASSIWGTQETQYF
cdr3_nt: TGTGCCAGTAGTATCTGGGGCACTCAAGAGACCCAGTACTTC

v_call: TRBV10-3
clone_size: many
d_call: TRBD1
j_call: TRBJ2-7
cdr3_aa: CAISSGTGNYEQYF
cdr3_nt: TGTGCCATCAGTTCTGGGACAGGTAACTACGAGCAGTACTTC

v_call: TRBV4-2
clone_size: many
d_call: -
j_call: TRBJ2-3
cdr3_aa: CASSQDGGATDTQYF
cdr3_nt: TGTGCCAGCAGCCAAGATGGGGGGGCCACAGATACGCAGTATTTT

v_call: TRBV2
clone_size: few
d_call: -
j_call: TRBJ2-1
cdr3_aa: CASSDPPGSNEQFF
cdr3_nt: TGTGCCAGCAGTGATCCTCCAGGGTCCAATGAGCAGTTCTTC

v_call: TRBV7-9
clone_size: many
d_call: -
j_call: TRBJ1-5
cdr3_aa: CASSPMAGDGYQPQHF
cdr3_nt: TGTGCCAGCAGCCCAATGGCAGGGGACGGATATCAGCCCCAGCATTTT

v_call: TRBV7-3
clone_size: many
d_call: TRBD1
j_call: TRBJ2-2
cdr3_aa: CASSSRDRDRSGELFF
cdr3_nt: TGTGCCAGCAGCTCTAGGGACAGGGATCGTTCCGGGGAGCTGTTTTTT

v_call: TRBV6-5
clone_size: many
d_call: -
j_call: TRBJ1-2
cdr3_aa: CASTNRGFGYTF
cdr3_nt: TGTGCCAGCACGAATAGGGGGTTTGGCTACACCTTC

v_call: TRBV5-1
clone_size: -
d_call: TRBD2
j_call: TRBJ2-1
cdr3_aa: CASSFSDPTSTGGEQFF
cdr3_nt: TGCGCCAGCAGCTTTTCCGATCCGACTAGCACGGGGGGTGAGCAGTTCTTC

v_call: TRBV6-1
clone_size: few
d_call: -
j_call: TRBJ2-7
cdr3_aa: CASSVYSSYEQYF
cdr3_nt: TGTGCCAGCAGTGTCTACAGCTCCTACGAGCAGTACTTC

v_call: TRBV11-3
clone_size: -
d_call: -
j_call: TRBJ2-3
cdr3_aa: CASSLAGGVGTDTQYF
cdr3_nt: TGTGCCAGCAGCTTAGCGGGCGGGGTAGGCACAGATACGCAGTATTTT

v_call: TRBV9
clone_size: few
d_call: -
j_call: TRBJ2-2
cdr3_aa: CASSVGGRGNTGELFF
cdr3_nt: TGTGCCAGCAGCGTAGGTGGTCGGGGGAACACCGGGGAGCTGTTTTTT

v_call: TRBV5-1
clone_size: -
d_call: TRBD2
j_call: TRBJ2-7
cdr3_aa: CASSIGLALFGQYF
cdr3_nt: TGCGCCAGCAGCATTGGACTAGCCCTCTTTGGGCAGTACTTC

v_call: TRBV27
clone_size: many
d_call: -
j_call: TRBJ1-2
cdr3_aa: CASSSQNRLYGYTF
cdr3_nt: TGTGCCAGCAGTTCCCAAAACAGGCTCTATGGCTACACCTTC

v_call: TRBV5-4
clone_size: few
d_call: -
j_call: TRBJ1-2
cdr3_aa: CASSFGLFTGYTF
cdr3_nt: TGTGCCAGCAGCTTCGGACTCTTCACTGGCTACACCTTC

v_call: TRBV7-2
clone_size: many
d_call: TRBD1
j_call: TRBJ1-3
cdr3_aa: CASSIGQGWDTIYF
cdr3_nt: TGTGCCAGCAGCATTGGACAGGGGTGGGACACCATATATTTT

v_call: TRBV5-8
clone_size: many
d_call: TRBD2
j_call: TRBJ2-1
cdr3_aa: CASSGLAGLNEQFF
cdr3_nt: TGTGCCAGCTCCGGACTAGCGGGCCTCAATGAGCAGTTCTTC

v_call: TRBV7-6
clone_size: many
d_call: TRBD1
j_call: TRBJ1-6
cdr3_aa: CASSLARTGVGNSPLHF
cdr3_nt: TGTGCCAGCAGCTTAGCCCGAACAGGGGTCGGTAATTCACCCCTCCACTTT

v_call: TRBV7-6
clone_size: many
d_call: TRBD2
j_call: TRBJ2-1
cdr3_aa: CASSLGGEQFF
cdr3_nt: TGTGCCAGCAGCTTGGGGGGGGAGCAGTTCTTC

v_call: TRBV4-1
clone_size: many
d_call: -
j_call: TRBJ1-6
cdr3_aa: CASSQEGVGGMDSPLHF
cdr3_nt: TGCGCCAGCAGCCAAGAAGGGGTGGGAGGGATGGATTCACCCCTCCACTTT

v_call: TRBV27
clone_size: few
d_call: TRBD1
j_call: TRBJ1-1
cdr3_aa: CASSLTGAVTEAFF
cdr3_nt: TGTGCCAGCAGCCTTACAGGGGCGGTCACTGAAGCTTTCTTT

v_call: TRBV6-5
clone_size: many
d_call: -
j_call: TRBJ2-1
cdr3_aa: CASRGRVYEQFF
cdr3_nt: TGTGCCAGCAGGGGCCGTGTTTATGAGCAGTTCTTC

v_call: TRBV6-6
clone_size: many
d_call: TRBD2
j_call: TRBJ2-3
cdr3_aa: CASSRLAGTSYTQYF
cdr3_nt: TGTGCCAGCAGTCGACTAGCGGGAACCTCTTATACGCAGTATTTT

v_call: TRBV5-1
clone_size: few
d_call: TRBD2
j_call: TRBJ2-1
cdr3_aa: CASSFVLPGLGINEQFF
cdr3_nt: TGCGCCAGCAGCTTTGTACTTCCGGGACTAGGGATCAATGAGCAGTTCTTC

v_call: TRBV7-2
clone_size: many
d_call: TRBD1
j_call: TRBJ1-1
cdr3_aa: CASSVRGTGTEAFF
cdr3_nt: TGTGCCAGCAGCGTCAGGGGGACGGGGACTGAAGCTTTCTTT

v_call: TRBV4-2
clone_size: many
d_call: -
j_call: TRBJ1-5
cdr3_aa: CASSPTHSSNQPQHF
cdr3_nt: TGTGCCAGCAGCCCTACTCACAGTAGCAATCAGCCCCAGCATTTT

v_call: TRBV5-8
clone_size: many
d_call: TRBD1
j_call: TRBJ2-2
cdr3_aa: CASSEAYRGRTGELFF
cdr3_nt: TGTGCCAGCAGCGAGGCCTACAGGGGGAGGACCGGGGAGCTGTTTTTT

v_call: TRBV5-1
clone_size: many
d_call: -
j_call: TRBJ1-2
cdr3_aa: CASSLGQGMGGYTF
cdr3_nt: TGCGCCAGCAGCTTGGGGCAGGGTATGGGTGGCTACACCTTC

v_call: TRBV5-1
clone_size: many
d_call: TRBD1
j_call: TRBJ2-1
cdr3_aa: CASSNRDSDNEQFF
cdr3_nt: TGCGCCAGCAGCAACCGGGACAGCGACAATGAGCAGTTCTTC

v_call: TRBV9
clone_size: many
d_call: -
j_call: TRBJ2-3
cdr3_aa: CASSVVPSTDTQYF
cdr3_nt: TGTGCCAGCAGCGTAGTCCCTAGCACAGATACGCAGTATTTT

v_call: TRBV5-6
clone_size: many
d_call: -
j_call: TRBJ1-1
cdr3_aa: CASVGNTEAFF
cdr3_nt: TGTGCCAGCGTCGGGAACACTGAAGCTTTCTTT

v_call: TRBV7-9
clone_size: many
d_call: -
j_call: TRBJ2-5
cdr3_aa: CASKRQEQETQYF
cdr3_nt: TGTGCCAGTAAGAGACAGGAGCAAGAGACCCAGTACTTC

v_call: TRBV5-4
clone_size: many
d_call: TRBD1
j_call: TRBJ2-2
cdr3_aa: CASSSDRMGGGELFF
cdr3_nt: TGTGCCAGCAGCTCGGACAGGATGGGTGGCGGGGAGCTGTTTTTT

v_call: TRBV7-9
clone_size: -
d_call: TRBD1
j_call: TRBJ2-3
cdr3_aa: CASSSTGERTDTQYF
cdr3_nt: TGTGCCAGCAGCTCTACAGGGGAGAGAACAGATACGCAGTATTTT

v_call: TRBV6-5
clone_size: few
d_call: TRBD2
j_call: TRBJ2-1
cdr3_aa: CASSPSSGSSNEQFF
cdr3_nt: TGTGCCAGCAGCCCGTCTAGCGGGAGTTCGAATGAGCAGTTCTTC

v_call: TRBV5-5
clone_size: many
d_call: TRBD1
j_call: TRBJ2-4
cdr3_aa: CASSSTGTGGLAKNIQYF
cdr3_nt: TGTGCCAGCAGCTCCACCGGGACAGGGGGCTTAGCCAAAAACATTCAGTACTTC

v_call: TRBV5-4
clone_size: many
d_call: TRBD1
j_call: TRBJ2-4
cdr3_aa: CASSRTGEGSIQYF
cdr3_nt: TGTGCCAGCAGCAGGACAGGGGAGGGGAGCATTCAGTACTTC

v_call: TRBV15
clone_size: many
d_call: -
j_call: TRBJ2-2
cdr3_aa: CATSRERTSKITGELFF
cdr3_nt: TGTGCCACCAGCAGAGAGCGGACTTCTAAGATCACCGGGGAGCTGTTTTTT

v_call: TRBV5-1
clone_size: few
d_call: -
j_call: TRBJ1-2
cdr3_aa: CASSLGQAANYGYTF
cdr3_nt: TGCGCCAGCAGCTTGGGGCAGGCAGCTAACTATGGCTACACCTTC

v_call: TRBV5-1
clone_size: many
d_call: -
j_call: TRBJ1-2
cdr3_aa: CASSLDGLWGLGAYGYTF
cdr3_nt: TGCGCCAGCAGCTTGGACGGATTATGGGGCCTGGGTGCCTATGGCTACACCTTC

v_call: TRBV6-5
clone_size: many
d_call: -
j_call: TRBJ2-5
cdr3_aa: CASRRLVQETQYF
cdr3_nt: TGTGCCAGCAGGCGACTAGTCCAAGAGACCCAGTACTTC

v_call: TRBV18
clone_size: few
d_call: -
j_call: TRBJ1-1
cdr3_aa: CASSTTGLNTEAFF
cdr3_nt: TGTGCCAGCTCAACTACAGGGCTGAACACTGAAGCTTTCTTT

v_call: TRBV5-6
clone_size: many
d_call: -
j_call: TRBJ1-4
cdr3_aa: CASSLDIGGTTNEKLFF
cdr3_nt: TGTGCCAGCAGCTTGGATATCGGCGGAACAACTAATGAAAAACTGTTTTTT

v_call: TRBV7-3
clone_size: -
d_call: -
j_call: TRBJ2-3
cdr3_aa: CASSPQGRSTDTQYF
cdr3_nt: TGTGCCAGCAGCCCGCAGGGGAGATCCACAGATACGCAGTATTTT

v_call: TRBV11-2
clone_size: -
d_call: -
j_call: TRBJ1-2
cdr3_aa: CASSLAGGGRYGYTF
cdr3_nt: TGTGCCAGCAGCTTAGCGGGCGGGGGCCGCTATGGCTACACCTTC

v_call: TRBV4-1
clone_size: many
d_call: TRBD1
j_call: TRBJ1-6
cdr3_aa: CASSQLVTGVSPLHF
cdr3_nt: TGCGCCAGCAGCCAACTGGTAACAGGGGTTTCACCCCTCCACTTT

v_call: TRBV11-2
clone_size: many
d_call: TRBD1
j_call: TRBJ1-6
cdr3_aa: CASSAYRDRVSPLHF
cdr3_nt: TGTGCCAGCAGCGCATACCGGGACAGGGTTTCACCCCTCCACTTT

v_call: TRBV30
clone_size: -
d_call: -
j_call: TRBJ1-6
cdr3_aa: CAWGAGESSYNSPLHF
cdr3_nt: TGTGCCTGGGGTGCAGGGGAGAGCTCCTATAATTCACCCCTCCACTTT

v_call: TRBV20-1
clone_size: many
d_call: -
j_call: TRBJ2-3
cdr3_aa: CSARAGHTQYF
cdr3_nt: TGCAGTGCTAGAGCAGGGCATACGCAGTATTTT

v_call: TRBV18
clone_size: many
d_call: -
j_call: TRBJ2-7
cdr3_aa: CASSPPGAGSSYEQYF
cdr3_nt: TGTGCCAGCTCACCACCAGGGGCCGGGTCCTCCTACGAGCAGTACTTC

v_call: TRBV5-1
clone_size: many
d_call: TRBD1
j_call: TRBJ2-7
cdr3_aa: CASTTGQTRPYEQYF
cdr3_nt: TGCGCCAGCACCACGGGACAGACCAGACCCTACGAGCAGTACTTC

v_call: TRBV12-5
clone_size: many
d_call: -
j_call: TRBJ2-1
cdr3_aa: CASGLVSGVAVGYIGQFF
cdr3_nt: TGTGCTAGTGGTTTGGTATCGGGAGTAGCGGTCGGTTACATTGGGCAGTTCTTC

v_call: TRBV10-3
clone_size: many
d_call: TRBD1
j_call: TRBJ1-1
cdr3_aa: CAISEDRAPSEAFF
cdr3_nt: TGTGCCATCAGTGAGGACAGGGCCCCTTCTGAAGCTTTCTTT

v_call: TRBV6-1
clone_size: many
d_call: TRBD1
j_call: TRBJ1-2
cdr3_aa: CASSEEGQIYGYTF
cdr3_nt: TGTGCCAGCAGTGAAGAGGGACAGATCTATGGCTACACCTTC